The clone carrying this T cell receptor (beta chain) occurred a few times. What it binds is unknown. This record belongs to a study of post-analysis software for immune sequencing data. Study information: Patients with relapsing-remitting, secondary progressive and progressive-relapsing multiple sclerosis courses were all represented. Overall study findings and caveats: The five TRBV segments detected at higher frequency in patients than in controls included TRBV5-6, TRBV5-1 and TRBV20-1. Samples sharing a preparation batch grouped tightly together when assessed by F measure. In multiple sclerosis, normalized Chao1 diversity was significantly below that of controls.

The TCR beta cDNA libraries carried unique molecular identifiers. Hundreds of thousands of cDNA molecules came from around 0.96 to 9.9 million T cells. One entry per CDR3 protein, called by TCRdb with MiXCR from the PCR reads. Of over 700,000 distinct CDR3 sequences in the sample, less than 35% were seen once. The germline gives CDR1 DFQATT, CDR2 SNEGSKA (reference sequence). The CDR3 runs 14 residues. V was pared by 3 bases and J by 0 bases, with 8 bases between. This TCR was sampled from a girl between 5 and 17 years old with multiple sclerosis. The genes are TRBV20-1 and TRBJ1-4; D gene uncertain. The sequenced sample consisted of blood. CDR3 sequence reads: CSARDITTNEKLFF. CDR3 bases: TGCAGTGCTAGGGATATTACAACTAATGAAAAACTGTTTTTT.